This TCR beta chain emerged from a study of T cells in Graves' hyperthyroidism and ophthalmopathy. Study background: At the time of initial diagnosis and before any treatment, peripheral blood was collected. Study-wide points: Prediction of ophthalmopathy progression came a median around 6.1 months pre-onset. Most expanded thyroid clonotypes above 0.001 recurred in blood.

To note about this clonotype: Its matching antigen is unknown. An end of the junction differs from the germline gene, which may be a read error.

The CDR3 runs to 15 residues. CDR1 is LGHNA and CDR2 is YSLEER in the germline V gene. Each patient was aged 18 to 65 and had newly diagnosed hyperthyroidism of under 2 months' duration. From RNA transcripts, TCR beta CDR3 regions were amplified. During a first-round RT-PCR of the TCR CDR3, the HTBI primer set was used. TCRdb itself ran the multiplex PCR reads through MiXCR, one entry per CDR3 protein. The data hold fewer than 850,000 distinct CDR3 sequences, with approximately 15% observed a single time. The rearrangement joins TRBV4-3 to TRBJ2-3; 8 bases fit TRBD2. Sequencing was done on a sample of blood. The TCR comes from a man aged 50 to 60 with Graves' hyperthyroidism. The CDR3 bases are TGCGCCAGCAGCCAAGTTGCGGGAGCGGGAGATGCGCAGTATTTT. Its translation: CASSQVAGAGDAQYF.